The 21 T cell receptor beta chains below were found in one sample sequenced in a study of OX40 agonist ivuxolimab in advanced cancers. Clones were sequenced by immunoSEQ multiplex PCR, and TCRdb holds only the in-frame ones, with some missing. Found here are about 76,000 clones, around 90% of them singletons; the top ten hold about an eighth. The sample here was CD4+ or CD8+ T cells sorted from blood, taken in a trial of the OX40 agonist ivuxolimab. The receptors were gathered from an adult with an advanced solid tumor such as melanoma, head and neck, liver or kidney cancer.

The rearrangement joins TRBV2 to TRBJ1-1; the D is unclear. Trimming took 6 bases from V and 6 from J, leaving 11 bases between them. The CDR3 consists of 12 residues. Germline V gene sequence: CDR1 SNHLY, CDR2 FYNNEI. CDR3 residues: CASRLVTAEAFF. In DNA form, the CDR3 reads TGTGCCAGCAGACTTGTGACGGCTGAAGCTTTCTTT.

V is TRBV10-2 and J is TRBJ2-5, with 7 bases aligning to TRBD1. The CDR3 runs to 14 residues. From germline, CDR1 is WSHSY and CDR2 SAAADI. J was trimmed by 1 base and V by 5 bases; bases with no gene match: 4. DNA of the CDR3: TGCGCCAGCAGTCCGGGACAGACCCAAGAGACCCAGTACTTC. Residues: CASSPGQTQETQYF.

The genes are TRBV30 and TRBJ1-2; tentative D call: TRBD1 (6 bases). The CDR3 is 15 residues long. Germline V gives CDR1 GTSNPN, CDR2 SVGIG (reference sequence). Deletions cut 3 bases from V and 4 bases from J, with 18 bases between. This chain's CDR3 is CAWRQGWGGIYGYTF. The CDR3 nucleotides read TGTGCCTGGAGACAGGGATGGGGGGGAATCTATGGCTACACCTTC.

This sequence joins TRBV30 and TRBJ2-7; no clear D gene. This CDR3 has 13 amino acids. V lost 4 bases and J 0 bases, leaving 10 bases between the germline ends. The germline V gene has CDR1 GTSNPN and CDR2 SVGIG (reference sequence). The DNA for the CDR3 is TGTGCCTGGATGGCGGAATCCTCCTACGAGCAGTACTTC. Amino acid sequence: CAWMAESSYEQYF.

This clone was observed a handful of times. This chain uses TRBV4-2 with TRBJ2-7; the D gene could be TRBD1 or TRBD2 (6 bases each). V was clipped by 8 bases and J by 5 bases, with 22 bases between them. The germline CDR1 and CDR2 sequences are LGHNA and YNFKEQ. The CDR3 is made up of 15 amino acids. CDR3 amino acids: CASGPGGGIGNEQYF. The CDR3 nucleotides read TGTGCCAGCGGTCCCGGGGGCGGGATCGGGAACGAGCAGTACTTC.

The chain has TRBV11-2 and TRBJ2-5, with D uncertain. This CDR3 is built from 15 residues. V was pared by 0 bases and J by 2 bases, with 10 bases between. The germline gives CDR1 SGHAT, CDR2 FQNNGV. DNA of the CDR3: TGTGCCAGCAGCTTAGAAGGTTTGCGGCAAGAGACCCAGTACTTC. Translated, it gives CASSLEGLRQETQYF.

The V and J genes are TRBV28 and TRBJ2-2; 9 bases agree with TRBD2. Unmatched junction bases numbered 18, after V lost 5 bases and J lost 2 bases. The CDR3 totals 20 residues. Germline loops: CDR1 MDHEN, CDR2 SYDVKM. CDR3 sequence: CASSPRVALAGSPNTGELFF. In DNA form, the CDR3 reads TGTGCCAGCAGTCCCCGCGTTGCCCTAGCGGGAAGCCCAAACACCGGGGAGCTGTTTTTT.

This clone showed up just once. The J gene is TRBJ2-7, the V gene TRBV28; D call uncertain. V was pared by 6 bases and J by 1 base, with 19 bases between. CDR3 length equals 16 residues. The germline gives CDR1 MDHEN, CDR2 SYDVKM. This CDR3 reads CASSPPLNLLSYEQYF. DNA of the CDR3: TGTGCCAGCAGCCCCCCCCTCAACCTTTTATCCTACGAGCAGTACTTC.

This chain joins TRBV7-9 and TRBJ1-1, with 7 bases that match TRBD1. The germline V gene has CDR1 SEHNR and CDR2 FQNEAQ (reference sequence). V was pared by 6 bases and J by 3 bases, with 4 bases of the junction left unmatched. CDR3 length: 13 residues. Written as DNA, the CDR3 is TGTGCCAGCAGGCCTGGGACAGACACTGAAGCTTTCTTT. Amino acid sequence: CASRPGTDTEAFF.

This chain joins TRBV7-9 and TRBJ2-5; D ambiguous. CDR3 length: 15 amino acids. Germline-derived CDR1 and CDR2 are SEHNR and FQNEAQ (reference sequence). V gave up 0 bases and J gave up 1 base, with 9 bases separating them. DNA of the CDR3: TGTGCCAGCAGCTTAGCCTCCACTTCCCAAGAGACCCAGTACTTC. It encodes CASSLASTSQETQYF.

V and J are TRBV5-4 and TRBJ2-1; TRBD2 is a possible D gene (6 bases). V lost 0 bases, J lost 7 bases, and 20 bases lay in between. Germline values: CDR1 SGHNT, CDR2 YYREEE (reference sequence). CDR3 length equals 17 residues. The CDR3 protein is CASSLALGTLAINEQFF. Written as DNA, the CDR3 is TGTGCCAGCAGCTTGGCGTTGGGAACGCTAGCGATAAATGAGCAGTTCTTC. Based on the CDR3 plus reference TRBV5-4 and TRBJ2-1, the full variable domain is ETGVTQSPTHLIKTRGQQVTLRCSSQSGHNTVSWYQQALGQGPQFIFQYYREEENGRGNFPPRFSGLQFPNYSSELNVNALELDDSALYLCASSLALGTLAINEQFFGPGTRLTVL.

CDR3 residues: CASSDTGHNTEAFF. CDR3 nucleotides: TGTGCCAGCAGTGATACAGGACATAACACTGAAGCTTTCTTT. The V call is TRBV25-1, the J call TRBJ1-1, with a weak D call TRBD1 (5 bases). Germline-derived CDR1 and CDR2 are MGHDK and SYGVNS. Between the trimmed V and J ends, which lost 3 bases and 2 bases, there was a span of 10 bases. The CDR3 is 14 amino acids.

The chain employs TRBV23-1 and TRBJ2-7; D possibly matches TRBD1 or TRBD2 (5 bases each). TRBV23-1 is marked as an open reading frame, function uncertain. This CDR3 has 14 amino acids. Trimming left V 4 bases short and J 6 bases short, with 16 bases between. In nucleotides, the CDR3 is TGCGCCAGCAGTCTGGACTGGATAGGGGTCGAGCAGTACTTC. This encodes CASSLDWIGVEQYF.

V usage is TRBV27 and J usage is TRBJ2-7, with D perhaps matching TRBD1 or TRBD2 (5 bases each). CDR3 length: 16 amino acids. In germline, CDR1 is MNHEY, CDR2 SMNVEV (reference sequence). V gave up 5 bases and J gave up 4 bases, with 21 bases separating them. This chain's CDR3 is CASSPWDASPWYEQYF. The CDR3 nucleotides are TGTGCCAGCAGTCCCTGGGACGCAAGCCCGTGGTACGAGCAGTACTTC.

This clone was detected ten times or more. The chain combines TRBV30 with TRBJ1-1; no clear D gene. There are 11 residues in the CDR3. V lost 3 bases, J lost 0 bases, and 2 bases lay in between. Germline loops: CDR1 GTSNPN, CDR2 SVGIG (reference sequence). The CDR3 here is CAWRVNTEAFF. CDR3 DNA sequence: TGTGCCTGGAGAGTGAACACTGAAGCTTTCTTT. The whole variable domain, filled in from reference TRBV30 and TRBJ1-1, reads SQTIHQWPATLVQPVGSPLSLECTVEGTSNPNLYWYRQAAGRGLQLLFYSVGIGQISSEVPQNLSASRPQDRQFILSSKKLLLSDSGFYLCAWRVNTEAFFGQGTRLTVV.

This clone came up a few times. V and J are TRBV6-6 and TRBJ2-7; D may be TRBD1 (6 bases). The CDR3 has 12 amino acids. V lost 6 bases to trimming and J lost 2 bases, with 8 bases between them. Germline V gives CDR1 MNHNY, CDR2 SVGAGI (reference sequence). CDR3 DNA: TGTGCCAGCAGACAGGGTGCCTACGAGCAGTACTTC. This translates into CASRQGAYEQYF.

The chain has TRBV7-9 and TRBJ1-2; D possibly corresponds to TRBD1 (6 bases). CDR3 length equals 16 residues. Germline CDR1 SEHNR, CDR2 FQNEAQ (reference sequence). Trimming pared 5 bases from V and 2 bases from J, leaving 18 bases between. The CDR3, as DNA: TGTGCCAGCAGCAACCCGCAGGGACAACTCAACTATGGCTACACCTTC. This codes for CASSNPQGQLNYGYTF.

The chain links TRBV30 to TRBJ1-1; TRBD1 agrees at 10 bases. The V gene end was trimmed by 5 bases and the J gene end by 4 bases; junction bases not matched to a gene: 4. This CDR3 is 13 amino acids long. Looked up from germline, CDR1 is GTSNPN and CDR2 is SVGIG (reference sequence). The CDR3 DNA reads TGTGCCTGGGTGACAGGGGGCTCCACTGAAGCTTTCTTT. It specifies CAWVTGGSTEAFF.

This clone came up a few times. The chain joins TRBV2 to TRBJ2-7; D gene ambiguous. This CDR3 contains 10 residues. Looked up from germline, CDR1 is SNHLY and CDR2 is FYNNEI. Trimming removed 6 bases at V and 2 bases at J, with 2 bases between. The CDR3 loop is CASSTYEQYF. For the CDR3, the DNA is TGTGCCAGCAGCACCTACGAGCAGTACTTC.

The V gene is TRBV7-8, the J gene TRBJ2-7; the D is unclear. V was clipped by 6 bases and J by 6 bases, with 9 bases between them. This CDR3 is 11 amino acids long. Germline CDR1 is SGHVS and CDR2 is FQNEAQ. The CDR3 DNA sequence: TGTGCCAGCAGGGGCCTTGGCGAGCAGTACTTC. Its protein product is CASRGLGEQYF.

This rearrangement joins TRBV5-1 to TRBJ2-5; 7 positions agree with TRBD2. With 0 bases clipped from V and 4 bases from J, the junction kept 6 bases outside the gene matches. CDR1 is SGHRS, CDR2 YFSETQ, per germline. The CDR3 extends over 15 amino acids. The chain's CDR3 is CASSLGGRGSETQYF. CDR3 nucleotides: TGCGCCAGCAGCTTGGGAGGGAGGGGCTCAGAGACCCAGTACTTC.